The text below deals with one T cell receptor (beta chain). Its antigen is unidentified. This specimen comes from a study of cytomegalovirus exposure and HLA in healthy donors. General study findings and limits: In terms of immune exposure information, only CMV serostatus was available. A later analysis found common viral pathogens apparently linked to several of the most significant clusters. Within an earlier analysis, most TCR beta V segments proved productive either about 90% or about 30% of the time.

The study ran its PCR with 60 Vbeta and 13 Jbeta primers. As originally analysed: The authors later counted roughly 76 million unique TCR beta chains, roughly 10 million of them shared. The protocol was immunoSEQ multiplex PCR, while the TCRdb copy is restricted to in-frame clones and leaves out a portion. The V and J calls and clone size come from that table; D and trimming were worked out from the DNA. The sample records more than 85,000 clones, approximately 77% being singletons. In germline, CDR1 is SQVTM, CDR2 ANQGSEA. With 4 bases removed from V and 3 bases from J, the gap between germline ends came to 13 bases. The CDR3 is made up of 13 amino acids.

The sequenced material came from PBMCs. This sequence was found in a male donor in good health and CMV-seropositive. This chain joins TRBV29-1 and TRBJ2-7; no firm D call. CDR3 sequence reads: CSVASIGGYEQYF. Here the CDR3 DNA reads TGCAGCGTTGCAAGTATAGGCGGCTACGAGCAGTACTTC.